The T cell receptor (beta chain) under discussion was sequenced for a study of radiation and T cells in renal cell carcinoma. As concerns this clone: Antigen specificity is unknown.

The data were produced by immunoSEQ multiplex PCR, yet TCRdb's version contains in-frame clones alone and is incomplete. The repertoire includes approximately 40,000 clones, 70% to 85% of them detected once, and 25% to 35% sits in the top ten. This sample's time point: blood 4 weeks post-SBRT, at nephrectomy. Treatment: 15 Gy SBRT to primary tumor, nephrectomy 4 weeks later. Nephrectomy followed 15 Gy stereotactic body radiation by 4 weeks. Radiation-treated patients gave blood at baseline, week 2 and week 4. Clear cell pathology was present in this patient's renal cell carcinoma. Notes on the study in general: Baseline intratumoral clonotype presence is unknown without pretreatment biopsies.

The input for sequencing was blood, taken from a patient whose treatment included radiotherapy and nephrectomy. The clonotype comes from a woman aged 70-85 years with renal cell carcinoma.

The CDR3: CASSFTGNYGYTF. The CDR3 region has the DNA TGTGCCAGCAGCTTTACAGGGAACTATGGCTACACCTTC. The chain has TRBV7-9 and TRBJ1-2; D is perhaps TRBD1 (6 bases). This CDR3 spans 13 amino acids. Trimming pared 3 bases from V and 2 bases from J, leaving 7 bases between. The germline gives CDR1 SEHNR, CDR2 FQNEAQ (reference sequence).